This T cell receptor (beta chain) was obtained from a study of blood T cell repertoires in COVID-19. Study at large: The cDNA or gDNA used as material had been derived from T cells, B-cell-depleted T cells, or PBMCs.

As handled by the study authors: The assay estimated nucleated cells by amplifying reference gene primers. Using immunoSEQ multiplex PCR, the repertoire was profiled, and TCRdb retains in-frame clones only, with some absent. V, J and clone size were drawn from that table, and D and trimming were deduced from the DNA. The profile covers under 70,000 clones, with about nine tenths appearing a single time and about 15% taken by the ten largest. In germline, CDR1 is LNHDA, CDR2 SQIVND (reference sequence). This CDR3 is built from 15 residues. V lost 6 bases and J lost 0, with 14 bases in between. This sequence joins TRBV19 and TRBJ1-1, with a possible D match to TRBD1 (5 bases). This TCR was sampled from a human donor with active COVID-19. The donor label of this sample is uncertain. The sample was peripheral blood. This chain's CDR3 is CASRPREDMNTEAFF. CDR3 nucleotides: TGTGCCAGTAGGCCGAGAGAGGACATGAACACTGAAGCTTTCTTT.